This TCR beta chain was profiled in a study of shared T cell receptors in the human thymus. In germline, CDR1 is SGHNT, CDR2 YYREEE (reference sequence). CDR3 size: 15 residues. V gave up 4 bases and J gave up 7 bases, with 17 bases separating them. Profiling relied on immunoSEQ multiplex PCR, and the TCRdb table lists in-frame clones only, not all of them. The sample has some 660,000 clones, approximately 89% seen once. Separately, the same data were catalogued under a study of human thymus T cells. In that study: Thymus pieces cut out during corrective heart surgery were the tissue that was used.

The sequenced sample consisted of thymocytes. The chain has TRBV5-4 and TRBJ2-2; tentative D call: TRBD2 (5 bases). The TCR comes from a boy in the first two years of life with a congenital heart defect. CDR3 in amino acids: CASSHASRGDGELFF. CDR3 in DNA: TGTGCCAGCAGCCACGCCTCCCGGGGTGACGGGGAGCTGTTTTTT.